This T cell receptor (beta chain) was captured by sequencing in a study of shared clonotypes between healthy human individuals (dated by TCRdb to the early 2020s). Background for the entire study: A few men and a couple of women, aged 18 to 49 years, made up the cohort. To increase sequencing depth and limit assay-specific biases, different laboratories used diverse techniques to prepare libraries and sequence TCR repertoires. For each donor, CD4 naive and CD4 memory were each run on three plates, CD8 naive on two plates, and CD8 memory on one plate. Blood TCR repertoires of roughly 5 healthy adults were deeply sequenced to estimate repertoire size and the extent of clonotype sharing between individuals. Between about 0.9 and 10 billion PBMCs per donor were obtained by leukapheresis. Paper-wide results and their limitations: Higher generation probabilities were observed for clonotypes shared by all four sorted-subset donors than for non-shared clonotypes. Based on pairwise subsampling, the degree of clonotype sharing among donors was expected to be affected by sequencing depth. When a handful of donors were compared, the shared fraction of clonotypes was about 5.4% for naive CD4, 3.5% for naive CD8, 2% to 2.5% for memory CD4, and 0.4% for memory CD8. Naive subsets generally had larger estimated clonotype richness than memory subsets did. Incomplete sequencing was indicated by rarefaction of sorted-subset datasets, despite the large sequencing depth. Sampling was restricted to blood, and TCR repertoires in tissues likely differ from the TCR repertoires found in blood. Because the study included only a small number of donors, the genetic and exposure-history diversity represented was limited.

With regard to this clone: The antigen it binds to is not known. There are no base qualities to consult, and no much larger clone falls within one base.

CD8 naive samples consisted of CD45RO-negative cells that were positively selected for CCR7, yielding a CD45RA+CCR7+ population without TemRA cells. Donors were healthy HIV-negative adults with no recently reported acute infections or vaccinations. Only Caucasian adults living in Nashville, Tennessee, USA were represented among the donors. After blood collection by leukapheresis, PBMCs were isolated using Ficoll-Histopaque density gradient centrifugation and then cryopreserved in the vapor phase of liquid nitrogen. Analytical flow cytometry was used to check the purity and quantity of every magnetically sorted T cell population. Each sorted fraction had its genomic DNA isolated and then quantified by UV absorbance on a Nanodrop 2000c. Trimming costs V 6 bases and J 8 bases, and their ends lie 17 bases apart. The CDR3 goes from the cysteine to the phenylalanine over 14 residues. Of the read, only the CDR3 DNA is kept; its 42 bases are in frame from base 1. The germline V gene gives CDR1 as MDHEN and CDR2 as SYDVKM.

Using the deep immunoSEQ assay, multiplex PCR amplified TCR CDR3 regions from genomic DNA. Extracted genomic DNA from each cell subset was spread evenly across all wells of several immunoSEQ 96-well plates, with each plate serving as a replicate. For sorted subsets, approximately 200 ng of genomic DNA, equivalent to around 29,000 T cell genomes, went into each replicate PCR. Purified libraries were quantified with a Qubit 3.0 fluorometer, sized on a Bioanalyzer 2100, and re-quantified with the KAPA Library Quantification kit. Every immunoSEQ 96-well plate was sequenced on a dedicated single-read 150-cycle Illumina NextSeq 550 flow cell. Processing in the source paper ran as follows. Because the immunoSEQ output included only junctional sequences and no quality scores, the filtering could not be the same as the filtering used for full-length reads. Sequences were annotated with PyIR, a Python wrapper for IgBLAST v1.9, using IMGT germline references to assign V/J genes and CDR3. Any read was removed if the V/J assignment was weak (E-value above 1e-6), the CDR3 was missing, or the read contained stop codons, out-of-frame junctions, or ambiguous translated residues. V3J clonotypes were defined by identical inferred V gene, J gene, and CDR3 amino acid sequence. To compute the percentage overlap between repertoires, the number of shared unique clonotypes was divided by the size of the smaller repertoire. Three approaches were used to assess repertoire richness: RTK rarefaction, the Chao1 estimator, and Recon v2.1 estimates of unobserved clonotypes. For all TCRbeta clonotypes obtained by the gDNA method from a handful of donors, generation probabilities were computed with OLGA. Drawn from immuneACCESS, this table holds only the in-frame rearrangements with V and J called that TCRdb kept. Clones are partly lost; checked studies trace under half to an unresolved V gene and leave the rest unexplained. The V and J calls and clone size were taken over from that table, and D and trimming were inferred from the DNA. Here the sample has around 2,000,000 clones; 93% occur a single time. The ten biggest clones cover more than 1.5% of the sample.

The sample was naive CD8+ T cells from PBMCs. This specimen's cell subset or site label, interpreted: CD45RA+CCR7+. The sequence came from a man between 18 and 35 years old in good health. Some clones in this sample may be carry-over from other donors' samples. The chain couples TRBV28 to TRBJ2-1; TRBD1 is a weak D gene call, 5 bases matching. At the DNA level, the sequence is TGTGCCAGCAGCTTGAACACAGGATGGGATGAGCAGTTCTTC. Translated, this is CASSLNTGWDEQFF.